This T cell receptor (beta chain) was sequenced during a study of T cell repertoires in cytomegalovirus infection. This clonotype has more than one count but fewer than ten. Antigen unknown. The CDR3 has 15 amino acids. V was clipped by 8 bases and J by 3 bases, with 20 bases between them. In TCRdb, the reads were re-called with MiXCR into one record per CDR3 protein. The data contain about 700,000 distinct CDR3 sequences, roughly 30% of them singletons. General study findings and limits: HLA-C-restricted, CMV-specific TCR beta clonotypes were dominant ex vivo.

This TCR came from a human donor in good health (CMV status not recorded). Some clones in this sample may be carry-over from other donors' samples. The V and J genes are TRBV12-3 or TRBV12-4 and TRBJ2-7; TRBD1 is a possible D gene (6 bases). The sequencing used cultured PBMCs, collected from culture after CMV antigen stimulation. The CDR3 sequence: CASQPGESPIYEQYF. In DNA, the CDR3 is TGTGCCAGCCAACCAGGGGAAAGTCCAATCTACGAGCAGTACTTC.